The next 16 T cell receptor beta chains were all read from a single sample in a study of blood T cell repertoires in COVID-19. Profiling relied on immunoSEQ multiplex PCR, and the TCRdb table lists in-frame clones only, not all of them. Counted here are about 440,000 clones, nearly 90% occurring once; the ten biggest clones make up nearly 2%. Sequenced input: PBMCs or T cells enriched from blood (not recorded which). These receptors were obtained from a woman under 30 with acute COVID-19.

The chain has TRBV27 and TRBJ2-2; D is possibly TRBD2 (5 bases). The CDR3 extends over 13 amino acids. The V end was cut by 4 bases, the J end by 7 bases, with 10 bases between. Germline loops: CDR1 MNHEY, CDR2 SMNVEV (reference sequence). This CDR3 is CASSSPAGGELFF. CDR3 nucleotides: TGTGCCAGCAGTTCTCCGGCGGGCGGGGAGCTGTTTTTT.

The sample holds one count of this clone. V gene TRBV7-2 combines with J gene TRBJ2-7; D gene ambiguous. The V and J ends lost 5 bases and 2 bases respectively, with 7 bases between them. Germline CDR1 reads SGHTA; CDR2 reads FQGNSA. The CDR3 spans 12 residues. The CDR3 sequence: CASSLSPYEQYF. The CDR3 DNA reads TGTGCCAGCAGCCTATCACCCTACGAGCAGTACTTC.

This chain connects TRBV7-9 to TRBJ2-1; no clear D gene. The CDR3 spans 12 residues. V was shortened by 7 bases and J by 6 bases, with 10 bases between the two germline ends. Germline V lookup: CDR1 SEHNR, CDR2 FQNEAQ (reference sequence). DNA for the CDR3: TGTGCCAGCATCCTAGGAGTCAATGAGCAGTTCTTC. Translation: CASILGVNEQFF.

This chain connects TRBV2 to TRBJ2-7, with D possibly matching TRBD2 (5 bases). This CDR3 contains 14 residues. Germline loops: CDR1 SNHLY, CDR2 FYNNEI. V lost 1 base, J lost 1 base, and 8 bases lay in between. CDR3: CASSEVEGSYEQYF. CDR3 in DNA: TGTGCCAGCAGTGAAGTCGAGGGATCCTACGAGCAGTACTTC.

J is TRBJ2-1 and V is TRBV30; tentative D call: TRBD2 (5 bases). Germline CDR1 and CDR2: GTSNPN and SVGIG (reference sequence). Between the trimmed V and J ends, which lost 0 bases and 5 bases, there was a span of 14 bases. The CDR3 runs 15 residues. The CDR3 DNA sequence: TGTGCCTGGAGTGTACATGAGGGAGTCCACAATGAGCAGTTCTTC. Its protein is CAWSVHEGVHNEQFF.

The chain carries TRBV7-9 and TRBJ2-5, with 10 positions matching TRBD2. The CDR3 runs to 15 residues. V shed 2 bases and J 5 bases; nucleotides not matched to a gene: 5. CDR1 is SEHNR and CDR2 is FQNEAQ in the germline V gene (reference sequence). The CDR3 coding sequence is TGTGCCAGCAGCTTACTAGCGGGAGCAGGCGAGACCCAGTACTTC. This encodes CASSLLAGAGETQYF.

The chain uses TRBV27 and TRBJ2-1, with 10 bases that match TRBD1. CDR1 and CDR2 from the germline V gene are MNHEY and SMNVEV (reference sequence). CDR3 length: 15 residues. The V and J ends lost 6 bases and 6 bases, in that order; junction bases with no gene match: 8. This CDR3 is CASRLRGTGVNEQFF. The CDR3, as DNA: TGTGCCAGCAGACTCAGAGGGACAGGGGTCAATGAGCAGTTCTTC.

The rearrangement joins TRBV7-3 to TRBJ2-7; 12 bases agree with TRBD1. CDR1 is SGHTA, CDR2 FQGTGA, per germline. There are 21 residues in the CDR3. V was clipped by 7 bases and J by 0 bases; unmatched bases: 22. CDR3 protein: CASIFVSRGTGGVNISYEQYF. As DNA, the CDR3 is TGTGCCAGCATTTTCGTCTCCCGCGGGACAGGGGGCGTCAATATCTCCTACGAGCAGTACTTC.

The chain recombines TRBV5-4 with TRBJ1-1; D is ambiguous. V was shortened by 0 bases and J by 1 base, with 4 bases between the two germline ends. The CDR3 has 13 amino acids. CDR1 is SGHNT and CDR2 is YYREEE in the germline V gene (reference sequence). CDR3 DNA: TGTGCCAGCAGCTTGGCTACGAACACTGAAGCTTTCTTT. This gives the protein CASSLATNTEAFF.

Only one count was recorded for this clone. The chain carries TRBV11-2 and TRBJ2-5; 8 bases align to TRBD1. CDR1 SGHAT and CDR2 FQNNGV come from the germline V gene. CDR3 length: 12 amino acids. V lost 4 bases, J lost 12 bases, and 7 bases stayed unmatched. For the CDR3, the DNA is TGTGCCAGCAGCTACCCAACAGGGGGAGAGTACTTC. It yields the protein CASSYPTGGEYF.

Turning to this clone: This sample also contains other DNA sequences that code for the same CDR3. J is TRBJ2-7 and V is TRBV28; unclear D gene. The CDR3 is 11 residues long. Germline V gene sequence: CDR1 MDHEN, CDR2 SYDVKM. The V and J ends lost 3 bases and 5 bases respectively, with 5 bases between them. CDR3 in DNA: TGTGCCAGCAGTTTTCCGGACGAGCAGTACTTC. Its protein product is CASSFPDEQYF.

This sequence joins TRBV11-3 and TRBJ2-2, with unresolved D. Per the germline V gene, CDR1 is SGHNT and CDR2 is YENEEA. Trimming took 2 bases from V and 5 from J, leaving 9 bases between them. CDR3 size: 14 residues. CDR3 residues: CASSLLPRTGELFF. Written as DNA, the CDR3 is TGTGCCAGCAGCTTACTTCCCAGGACCGGGGAGCTGTTTTTT.

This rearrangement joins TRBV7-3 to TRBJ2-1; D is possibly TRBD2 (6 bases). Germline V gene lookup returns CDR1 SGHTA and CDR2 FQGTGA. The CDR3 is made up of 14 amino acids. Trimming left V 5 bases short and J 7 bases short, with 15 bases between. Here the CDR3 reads CASSTGLEGNEQFF. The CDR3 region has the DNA TGTGCCAGCAGCACGGGACTCGAAGGGAATGAGCAGTTCTTC.

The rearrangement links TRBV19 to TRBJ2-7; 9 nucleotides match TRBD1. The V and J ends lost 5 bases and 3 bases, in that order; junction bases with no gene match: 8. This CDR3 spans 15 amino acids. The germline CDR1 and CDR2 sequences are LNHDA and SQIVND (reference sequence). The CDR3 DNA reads TGTGCCAGTAGTCTAGGACAGGGGTCCCTCTACGAGCAGTACTTC. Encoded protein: CASSLGQGSLYEQYF. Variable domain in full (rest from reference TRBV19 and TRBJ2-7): DGGITQSPKYLFRKEGQNVTLSCEQNLNHDAMYWYRQDPGQGLRLIYYSQIVNDFQKGDIAEGYSVSREKKESFPLTVTSAQKNPTAFYLCASSLGQGSLYEQYFGPGTRLTVT.

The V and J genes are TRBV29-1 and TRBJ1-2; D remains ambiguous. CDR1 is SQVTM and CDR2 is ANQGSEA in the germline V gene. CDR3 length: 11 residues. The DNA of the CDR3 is TGCACCACCGGGGTCGCGGATGGCTACACCTTC. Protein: CTTGVADGYTF.

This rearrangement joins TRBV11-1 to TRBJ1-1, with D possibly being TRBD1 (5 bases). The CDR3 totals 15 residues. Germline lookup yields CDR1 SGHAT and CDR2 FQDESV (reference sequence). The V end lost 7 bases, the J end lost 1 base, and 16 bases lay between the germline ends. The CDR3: CASTFSVGANTEAFF. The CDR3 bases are TGTGCCAGCACGTTTTCGGTAGGGGCGAACACTGAAGCTTTCTTT.